The T cell receptor (beta chain) under discussion was sequenced for a study of pediatric ulcerative colitis (dated by TCRdb to the late 2010s). About the full investigation: Under ten ulcerative colitis patients had pancolitis and two had left-sided colitis, with histology consistent with ulcerative colitis in all. From nine newly diagnosed, treatment-naive pediatric ulcerative colitis patients and a handful of non-IBD control children, paired blood and rectal samples were collected. The Pediatric Ulcerative Colitis Activity Index classified a couple of patients as having mild disease, several as having moderate disease and three as having acute severe colitis.

On this clone itself: The specificity of this receptor is unknown. The record has no base qualities; no much larger clone is one base away.

Before the diagnostic colonoscopy, none of the ulcerative colitis patients had been given any immunosuppressive medication. Blood was sampled at the same time as the colonoscopy. The Wizard kit (Promega) was used to extract genomic DNA from the blood and intestinal samples. Using the immunoSEQ TRB Survey service, rearranged CDR3 beta regions were amplified from genomic DNA with multiplex V and J primers. To keep sequencing depth the same across samples, survey-level depth of up to 500,000 reads per sample was applied. The libraries were purified, combined into pools and sequenced with Illumina technology. The published analysis was carried out like this. Productive clonality, sample overlap, pairwise scatters, CDR3 beta length, V/D/J gene usage and productiveness were assessed with immunoSEQ online tools. Calculated diversity was defined as the number of unique rearrangements divided by total templates, multiplied by 100, and Shannon and Simpson indices were computed as well. Z-score normalized data were analyzed by principal component analysis with the R prcomp function and the ggbiplot package. Blood-rectal clonal overlap within each subject was quantified with Morisita's index. TCRdb took over this immuneACCESS table, retaining in-frame rearrangements with V and J assigned. Such tables are incomplete; in checked studies, under half of the missing clones stem from an unresolved V gene, and the remainder is unexplained. V, J and clone size are those of that table, while D and trimming were read from the DNA. The sample table records approximately 60,000 clones; about 86% of these occur just once. The ten largest clones capture around 3% of the sample.

Results and caveats for the whole study, not just this receptor: The healthy control group was small, consisting of only a handful of individuals. For technical reasons, the blood samples of a couple of patients yielded substantially fewer templates, so those samples were excluded from the blood-rectal overlap analysis. A couple of rectal CDR3 clonotypes were found in every ulcerative colitis patient but in no control. Because repertoires came from total lymphocyte DNA, patterns in rare subsets such as regulatory T cells may not be reflected. Rectal repertoire features separated controls, mild-moderate and acute severe colitis patients; acute severe colitis showed reduced rectal diversity due to clonal expansions. Compared with controls, ulcerative colitis patients showed significantly higher autologous blood-rectal clonal overlap, a finding that suggests increased T cell trafficking to inflamed tissue.

V is clipped by 2 bases and J by 1 base, and the sequence between their germline boundaries is 3 bases long. Inclusive of the bounding cysteine and phenylalanine, the CDR3 is 14 residues long. Only the CDR3 region is kept as DNA, spanning 42 bases read in frame from base 1. CDR1 is given as MNHNY and CDR2 as SVGAGI, both from the germline V gene (reference sequence). The sample taken for sequencing was blood. The V and J genes are TRBV6-6 and TRBJ2-6, with the identity of the D gene unclear. The clonotype comes from a boy younger than 18 with severe ulcerative colitis. The nucleotides read TGTGCCAGCAGTTACGTTTCTGGGGCCAACGTCCTGACTTTC. Translated, this gives CASSYVSGANVLTF.